The source of this TCR beta chain is a study of shared clonotypes between healthy human individuals. The repertoire was sequenced with immunoSEQ multiplex PCR; TCRdb's copy has only in-frame clones and lacks some. The table records hundreds of thousands of clones, about 79% of them present only once. Germline CDR1 reads MNHEY; CDR2 reads SVGAGI. The junction had 3 bases not matched to a gene; V was cut back by 6 bases and J by 5 bases. CDR3 size: 12 residues. The V call is TRBV6-5, the J call TRBJ2-7, with TRBD1 matching 8 bases. The TCR sequence derives from a woman in her thirties or forties in good health. Some clones in this sample may be carry-over from other donors' samples. Input material: PBMCs. The CDR3 loop reads CASRDRVDEQYF. DNA of the CDR3: TGTGCCAGCAGGGACAGGGTAGACGAGCAGTACTTC.